Listed below are T cell receptor beta chains from one sample, sequenced in a study of T-cell reconstitution after alpha-beta-depleted transplantation in children. A single record per CDR3 protein comes from TCRdb applying MiXCR to the PCR reads. The repertoire consists of 200,000 to 250,000 distinct CDR3 sequences, with around 7.8% occurring once and the leading ten covering 6.3%. Sequenced material: PBMCs, mostly from graft donor cells, taken 180 days after TCRalphabeta/CD19-depleted stem cell transplant. These receptor sequences come from a male patient younger than 18 who had a stem cell transplant for acute lymphoblastic leukemia, so the T cells may come from the graft donor. The CDR3 runs from the conserved cysteine through the conserved F or W. The order of the fields is clone size, CDR3 length, V gene, CDR3 protein. Clone size, where shown, is once, few, many, or a class for clones that have expanded.

many,16,TRBV6-5,CASSYGAGGFYNEQFF
many,13,TRBV20-1,CSAKQGAVHEQYF
few,14,TRBV20-1,CSAKSARTAYEQYF
many,14,TRBV9,CASSVVWTGSGYTF
many,14,TRBV20-1,CSACPASSYNEQFF
many,17,TRBV5-1,CASSWGTGAGTSREQYF
many,16,TRBV29-1,CSVRDRTGTGDYGYTF
few,16,TRBV6-5,CASSYGTALAKNIQYF
-,15,TRBV5-1,CASSSSGQGYETQYF
many,14,TRBV28,CASRSGGNGNEQYF
many,14,TRBV29-1,CSVALQGVADTQYF
few,15,TRBV11-2,CASSTTGGAYYGYTF
many,18,TRBV5-1,CASSLVGSGGAGYNEQFF
many,11,TRBV20-1,CSATGKETQYF
many,13,TRBV20-1,CSAHDPQGRDYTF
many,16,TRBV3-1,CASSPLGGFMNTEAFF
many,15,TRBV28,CASSPSTAGVYEQYF
few,16,TRBV9,CASSVEAGRRTDTQYF
-,14,TRBV11-2,CASSLTAMNTEAFF
many,13,TRBV29-1,CSVGLGFSYEQYF
many,16,TRBV5-5,CASSLTGTGRGETQYF
many,15,TRBV12-3/TRBV12-4,CASSLGTRISGELFF
few,15,TRBV7-2,CASSPVRDRFEKLFF
many,14,TRBV7-9,CASSLAGGGTEAFF
many,15,TRBV24-1,CATSGAGGPPGELFF
many,11,TRBV28,CASSSTYEQYF
few,12,TRBV9,CASSVDGNEQFF
many,15,TRBV6-2/TRBV6-3,CASSYVTAFQETQYF
many,15,TRBV20-1,CSARPGTRGTGELFF
many,19,TRBV4-3,CASSQDVIGLAANTGELFF
many,14,TRBV20-1,CSARSDRVWYEQYF
many,17,TRBV7-9,CASSFRGGIGWPYEQYF
few,14,TRBV7-3,CASSPGPVSSSQYF
many,16,TRBV7-9,CASSWGRAGGGETQYF
many,13,TRBV2,CASSEDQTGELFF
many,16,TRBV12-3/TRBV12-4,CASSQGGGAGVTEAFF
few,16,TRBV11-2,CASSLRTASTTGELFF
many,13,TRBV5-1,CASSWGTGGEQFF
many,15,TRBV6-5,CASSYADRVNTEAFF
many,15,TRBV4-3,CASSQNPERGNTIYF
many,15,TRBV2,CASSEYGKTGTLEYF
many,16,TRBV6-5,CASSYRAGARTDTQYF
-,12,TRBV19,CASKVAGEEAFF
many,14,TRBV5-1,CASSSTGGAPEAFF
many,15,TRBV12-3/TRBV12-4,CASSPEEYSNQPQHF
many,15,TRBV24-1,CATSDPGTGAGELFF
many,16,TRBV7-9,CASSQYEGLAKNIQYF
many,14,TRBV15,CATSGAPRDQPQHF
few,13,TRBV6-1,CASSEWTSYEQYF
many,14,TRBV12-3/TRBV12-4,CASSLQTGNTEAFF
many,16,TRBV4-3,CASSLAGGSGANVLTF
many,13,TRBV20-1,CSARYRGQETQYF